These T cell receptor beta chains were read from a single sample in a study of T-cell memory formation after mild COVID-19. TCRdb reanalysed the 5' RACE reads using MiXCR and keeps one entry per CDR3 protein. The sample has more than 250,000 distinct CDR3 sequences, under 20% seen once. The specimen sequenced was PBMCs or a T cell subset sorted from them (not recorded which). The source of these receptors is a man younger than 30 who had mild COVID-19 (a few samples of this study predate the infection). Cell type and time point are not known. The CDR3 runs from the conserved cysteine through the conserved F or W. D genes are given only for firm matches. Size is stated for part of the rows, as once, few or many counts, or as a class when the clone is expanded.

j_call,v_call,cdr3_length,clone_size,d_call,cdr3_nt,cdr3_aa
TRBJ2-3,TRBV5-1,16,NA,NA,TGCGCCAGCAGCTCCCTCGTGGGGCAAAGCACAGATACGCAGTATTTT,CASSSLVGQSTDTQYF
TRBJ2-5,TRBV2,14,few,NA,TGTGCCAGCAGAAACCGACAGGTACAAGAGACCCAGTACTTC,CASRNRQVQETQYF
TRBJ2-3,TRBV5-6,13,many,TRBD1,TGTGCCAGCAGCTCGACAGGGGCCGATACGCAGTATTTT,CASSSTGADTQYF
TRBJ1-3,TRBV3-1,14,NA,NA,TGTGCCAGCAGAGATACAGGGACTGGAAACACCATATATTTT,CASRDTGTGNTIYF
TRBJ1-2,TRBV12-3/TRBV12-4,14,few,NA,TGTGCCAGCAGTTTTGGAGCAGGGGTGAATGGCTACACCTTC,CASSFGAGVNGYTF
TRBJ1-2,TRBV6-5,14,few,TRBD1,TGTGCCAGCAGCACTCGGACAGGGAACTATGGCTACACCTTC,CASSTRTGNYGYTF
TRBJ2-3,TRBV6-5,13,NA,NA,TGTGCCAGCACCACCCAGGTGGGGGATACGCAGTATTTT,CASTTQVGDTQYF
TRBJ1-1,TRBV4-1,17,NA,NA,TGCGCCAGCAGCCAAGTCTTTCGGCGGACAGTAAACACTGAAGCTTTCTTT,CASSQVFRRTVNTEAFF
TRBJ1-1,TRBV6-5,11,NA,NA,TGTGCCAGCAGTTATCGGCAAGAAGCTTTCTTT,CASSYRQEAFF
TRBJ2-5,TRBV7-2,14,few,NA,TGTGCCAGCAGTAGCAGAGCCCCGCGGGAGACCCAGTACTTC,CASSSRAPRETQYF
TRBJ2-7,TRBV29-1,15,NA,NA,TGCAGCGCTGGCTTGTTGCAGGGTCCCTCCTACGAGCAGTACTTC,CSAGLLQGPSYEQYF
TRBJ1-1,TRBV7-9,13,few,TRBD1,TGTGCCAGCAGCCGACAGGGGGGCCTAGAAGCTTTCTTT,CASSRQGGLEAFF
TRBJ2-5,TRBV29-1,13,NA,TRBD1,TGCAGCGTAGAGGGACAGGGGTTGGAGACCCAGTACTTC,CSVEGQGLETQYF
TRBJ2-3,TRBV3-1,12,NA,NA,TGTGCCAGCAGCCACTCGGGGGGCACGCAGTATTTT,CASSHSGGTQYF
TRBJ2-5,TRBV29-1,13,few,NA,TGCAGCGTTGAACATGGATTCCAAGAGACCCAGTACTTC,CSVEHGFQETQYF
TRBJ2-1,TRBV7-2,15,NA,TRBD2,TGTGCCAGCAGCCCGCTCGCGACTAGCTCCGATGAGCAGTTCTTC,CASSPLATSSDEQFF
TRBJ2-7,TRBV20-1,14,few,TRBD1,TGCAGTGCTTCCGGACAGGCTAACTCCTACGAGCAGTACTTC,CSASGQANSYEQYF
TRBJ1-2,TRBV11-2,14,NA,TRBD1,TGTGCCAGCAGCTCGCCACGACAGGGGGCACGCTACACCTTC,CASSSPRQGARYTF
TRBJ1-2,TRBV6-5,14,NA,TRBD1,TGTGCCAGCAGTCGGGACAGGGCACGCTATGGCTACACCTTC,CASSRDRARYGYTF
TRBJ2-2,TRBV5-1,14,NA,NA,TGCGCCAGCAGCCTCGACAGCCTCACCGGGGAGCTGTTTTTT,CASSLDSLTGELFF
TRBJ2-2,TRBV7-7,14,NA,TRBD2,TGTGCCAGCAGCGGGGGGGACGCGCCCGGGGAGCTGTTTTTT,CASSGGDAPGELFF
TRBJ1-1,TRBV5-1,13,few,NA,TGCGCCAGCAGCTTCGGGGAGTACACTGAAGCTTTCTTT,CASSFGEYTEAFF
TRBJ1-5,TRBV10-2,14,few,NA,TGCGCCAGCAGTGATTGGGGGGAAAATCAGCCCCAGCATTTT,CASSDWGENQPQHF
TRBJ2-3,TRBV20-1,11,few,NA,TGCAGTGCTAGAGCCAATCAGGCGCAGTATTTT,CSARANQAQYF
TRBJ2-1,TRBV25-1,15,few,NA,TGTGCCAGCAGTCTATCACGGAGCTCCTACAATGAGCAGTTCTTC,CASSLSRSSYNEQFF
TRBJ1-1,TRBV5-1,15,many,NA,TGCGCCAGCAGCTTGGGTCTGGGCCGGGGAACTGAAGCTTTCTTT,CASSLGLGRGTEAFF
TRBJ2-5,TRBV5-1,13,NA,NA,TGCGCCAGCAGCATCCACGGGCAAGAGACCCAGTACTTC,CASSIHGQETQYF
TRBJ2-6,TRBV15,17,NA,NA,TGTGCCACCAGCAGAGATTTGGCCCTCTCTGGGGCCAACGTCCTGACTTTC,CATSRDLALSGANVLTF
TRBJ2-7,TRBV28,15,NA,TRBD1,TGTGCCAGCAGTCCTCCTGACAGGGTAGTCCACGAGCAGTACTTC,CASSPPDRVVHEQYF
TRBJ1-1,TRBV4-3,12,NA,NA,TGCGCCAGCAGCCAGGCCGACACTGAAGCTTTCTTT,CASSQADTEAFF
TRBJ1-2,TRBV7-2,12,few,NA,TGTGCCAGCAGCTTTATCGGGGATGGCTACACCTTC,CASSFIGDGYTF
TRBJ2-3,TRBV7-3,13,few,NA,TGTGCCAGCAGTAGCGGTTCCACAGATACGCAGTATTTT,CASSSGSTDTQYF
TRBJ2-3,TRBV4-1,17,few,TRBD2,TGCGCCAGCAGCCCCTGGACTAGCGGGGGGGGCCCAGATACGCAGTATTTT,CASSPWTSGGGPDTQYF
TRBJ1-5,TRBV12-3/TRBV12-4,12,NA,NA,TGTGCCAGCAGTCCGTCCAGTCAGCCCCAGCATTTT,CASSPSSQPQHF
TRBJ2-3,TRBV2,12,many,TRBD2,TGTGCCAGCCGCCGGGGGGCAGATACGCAGTATTTT,CASRRGADTQYF
TRBJ1-4,TRBV4-1,17,NA,TRBD1,TGCGCCAGCAGGCAACCGACAGGGTCGGGAGCTAATGAAAAACTGTTTTTT,CASRQPTGSGANEKLFF
TRBJ1-6,TRBV7-9,13,NA,NA,TGTGCCAGCAGCTTAAGTAACGTGTCACCCCTCCACTTT,CASSLSNVSPLHF
TRBJ2-3,TRBV20-1,14,few,TRBD2,TGCAGTGCTCGGACTAGGGTGGGAACAGATACGCAGTATTTT,CSARTRVGTDTQYF
TRBJ2-5,TRBV7-6,16,NA,NA,TGTGCCAGCAGCTCCCGGATCTGGGGCACACAAGAGACCCAGTACTTC,CASSSRIWGTQETQYF
TRBJ1-4,TRBV7-6,12,NA,NA,TGTGCCAGCAGTTCGACAGAAGAAAAACTGTTTTTT,CASSSTEEKLFF
TRBJ2-6,TRBV20-1,15,NA,NA,TGCAGTGGAATGGAGGGGAAAACTGGGGCCAACGTCCTGACTTTC,CSGMEGKTGANVLTF
TRBJ1-1,TRBV7-6,13,few,NA,TGTGCCAGCAGCTTATCGACACCATATGAAGCTTTCTTT,CASSLSTPYEAFF
TRBJ2-5,TRBV29-1,16,NA,TRBD2,TGCAGCGCACCGGGACTAGCGGGGGGGGGCGCCGGGACCCAGTACTTC,CSAPGLAGGGAGTQYF